Listed here are 29 T cell receptor beta chains from one sample, sequenced in a study of shared clonotypes between healthy human individuals. Method: immunoSEQ multiplex PCR; TCRdb's copy keeps in-frame clones and lacks some. Of 1.6 million or so clones listed, around 98.5% are singletons. Sequencing was performed on naive CD4+ T cells sorted from blood. Subset meaning: CD45RA+ positively selected. All receptors derive from a man between 25 and 39 years old in good health.

The rearrangement joins TRBV19 to TRBJ1-1, with 7 positions matching TRBD1. Trimming took 6 bases from V and 4 from J; bases not matched to a gene: 8. Looked up from germline, CDR1 is LNHDA and CDR2 is SQIVND (reference sequence). The CDR3 has 14 residues. CDR3 coding DNA: TGTGCCAGTAGCCGGAGGGGGCGCGGCACTGAAGCTTTCTTT. Protein: CASSRRGRGTEAFF.

Regarding this clone: This specimen includes other DNA sequences encoding the same CDR3. This chain connects TRBV20-1 to TRBJ2-3, with D hard to call. The CDR3 is made up of 10 amino acids. Trimming took 4 bases from V and 6 from J, leaving 5 bases between them. Germline CDR1 is DFQATT and CDR2 is SNEGSKA (reference sequence). DNA for the CDR3: TGCAGTGCTAAATTGGATACGCAGTATTTT. Protein: CSAKLDTQYF.

The V call is TRBV28, the J call TRBJ1-5; TRBD1 is a possible D gene (5 bases). Germline V CDR1 and CDR2: MDHEN, SYDVKM. The CDR3 contains 14 residues. Trimming pared 2 bases from V and 6 bases from J, leaving 11 bases between. Here the CDR3 reads CASSLQGRSQPQHF. CDR3 bases: TGTGCCAGCAGTTTACAGGGAAGATCTCAGCCCCAGCATTTT.

DNA for the CDR3: TGTGCCTGGAACCTAGCACGAACGATCTCCGATACGCAGTATTTT. Amino acids: CAWNLARTISDTQYF. The chain couples TRBV30 to TRBJ2-3; possibly TRBD2 for D (5 bases). V lost 4 bases and J lost 6, with 20 bases in between. The germline CDR1 and CDR2 sequences are GTSNPN and SVGIG (reference sequence). The CDR3 is 15 amino acids.

The chain employs TRBV11-2 and TRBJ2-2; D gene ambiguous. CDR1 is SGHAT, CDR2 FQNNGV, per germline. The CDR3 has 16 residues. The V end lost 5 bases, the J end lost 6 bases, and 19 bases lay between the germline ends. The CDR3 here is CASSHLKHGIAGELFF. The CDR3 coding sequence is TGTGCCAGCAGCCACTTGAAACACGGAATCGCCGGGGAGCTGTTTTTT. Variable domain in full (rest from reference TRBV11-2 and TRBJ2-2): EAGVAQSPRYKIIEKRQSVAFWCNPISGHATLYWYQQILGQGPKLLIQFQNNGVVDDSQLPKDRFSAERLKGVDSTLKIQPAKLEDSAVYLCASSHLKHGIAGELFFGEGSRLTVL.

V gene TRBV28 combines with J gene TRBJ1-2, with D unclear. The germline CDR1 and CDR2 sequences are MDHEN and SYDVKM. The CDR3 has 15 residues. The V gene lost 10 bases and the J gene lost 0 bases, with 18 bases spanning the gap. CDR3 coding DNA: TGTGCCACCCACCGATTTGGCCGGCCTAACTATGGCTACACCTTC. Its protein product is CATHRFGRPNYGYTF.

The chain combines TRBV10-3 with TRBJ2-1; D possibly matches TRBD1 or TRBD2 (6 bases each). V was pared by 4 bases and J by 3 bases, with 10 bases between. The CDR3 spans 14 residues. Germline V CDR1 and CDR2: ENHRY, SYGVKD. CDR3 DNA sequence: TGTGCCATCAGTGGGAGGGACAACTACAATGAGCAGTTCTTC. Encoded protein: CAISGRDNYNEQFF.

The chain carries TRBV15 and TRBJ2-7, with no clear D. The CDR3 has 14 amino acids. V lost 5 bases to trimming and J lost 1 base, with 12 bases between them. CDR1 LNHNV and CDR2 YYDKDF come from the germline V gene (reference sequence). The CDR3, as DNA: TGTGCCACCAGCTCTCCGACAAGGTCCTACGAGCAGTACTTC. Translating gives CATSSPTRSYEQYF.

This sequence joins TRBV6-6 and TRBJ1-3; D gene ambiguous. The V gene's germline CDR1 is MNHNY and CDR2 SVGAGI (reference sequence). The CDR3 sequence is 12 residues long. V was pared by 6 bases and J by 3 bases, with 6 bases between. CDR3 amino acids: CASSQGGNTIYF. CDR3 DNA sequence: TGTGCCAGCAGCCAAGGTGGAAACACCATATATTTT.

This chain uses TRBV7-2 with TRBJ2-1; D may be TRBD2 (6 bases). V lost 1 base to trimming and J lost 9 bases, with 16 bases between them. The CDR3 is 15 amino acids. CDR1 SGHTA and CDR2 FQGNSA come from the germline V gene. In DNA, the CDR3 is TGTGCCAGCAGCTTAGGTCCGGGGAACGGGGGTGAGCAGTTCTTC. As protein: CASSLGPGNGGEQFF.

Comments on this clone: Other nucleotide sequences in the sample specify the same CDR3. This chain uses TRBV7-2 with TRBJ2-1, with 8 bases identical to TRBD2. Germline values: CDR1 SGHTA, CDR2 FQGNSA. J was trimmed by 9 bases and V by 5 bases; bases with no gene match: 3. This CDR3 region has 12 residues. The CDR3 here is CASSLGLAEQFF. CDR3 nucleotide sequence: TGTGCCAGCAGCCTCGGACTAGCTGAGCAGTTCTTC. The whole variable domain, remainder taken from reference TRBV7-2 and TRBJ2-1, is GAGVSQSPSNKVTEKGKDVELRCDPISGHTALYWYRQSLGQGLEFLIYFQGNSAPDKSGLPSDRFSAERTGGSVSTLTIQRTQQEDSAVYLCASSLGLAEQFFGPGTRLTVL.

This clone occurred once. The CDR3 DNA is TGTGCCAGCAGCTTAGGCTCGGTGGTCAGGGGAAACGGAAACACCATATATTTT. It is translated as CASSLGSVVRGNGNTIYF. This chain connects TRBV7-6 to TRBJ1-3; D might be TRBD1 (6 bases). Germline V gene lookup returns CDR1 SGHVS and CDR2 FNYEAQ. CDR3 length equals 18 residues. V was shortened by 1 base and J by 4 bases, with 20 bases between the two germline ends.

This chain links TRBV7-2 with TRBJ2-2, with TRBD2 matching over 7 bases. V shed 5 bases and J 0 bases; nucleotides not matched to a gene: 9. CDR1 SGHTA and CDR2 FQGNSA come from the germline V gene. The CDR3 covers 17 residues. As DNA, the CDR3 is TGTGCCAGCAGCCCCGGAGCGGGAAGGGCGAACACCGGGGAGCTGTTTTTT. Its translation is CASSPGAGRANTGELFF.

The V gene is TRBV28, the J gene TRBJ2-7, with a tentative D call TRBD2 (6 bases). V lost 7 bases and J lost 4, with 17 bases in between. From germline, CDR1 is MDHEN and CDR2 SYDVKM. The length of the CDR3 is 14 residues. CDR3 nucleotide sequence: TGTGCCAGCACCGTCCTGGACGGGAGATACGAGCAGTACTTC. Its translation: CASTVLDGRYEQYF.

This clone was seen once. The chain has TRBV7-8 and TRBJ2-3; 8 nucleotides match TRBD2. The V gene end was trimmed by 5 bases and the J gene end by 0 bases; junction bases not matched to a gene: 10. In germline, CDR1 is SGHVS, CDR2 FQNEAQ. This CDR3 region has 17 residues. Here the CDR3 reads CASSVSRGGGSTDTQYF. The CDR3 bases are TGTGCCAGCAGCGTCTCCCGGGGGGGAGGAAGCACAGATACGCAGTATTTT.

The CDR3 protein is CASSFRLAVISSTDTQYF. The CDR3 DNA sequence: TGCGCCAGCAGCTTCCGACTAGCGGTCATATCTAGCACAGATACGCAGTATTTT. This chain joins TRBV4-3 and TRBJ2-3; 9 nucleotides line up with TRBD2. In germline, CDR1 is LGHNA, CDR2 YSLEER. The length of the CDR3 is 18 residues. The trim removed 5 bases at V and 0 bases at J, leaving 12 bases unmatched.

V usage is TRBV5-4 and J usage is TRBJ2-1; 8 bases map to TRBD1. V was pared by 4 bases and J by 0 bases, with 9 bases of the junction left unmatched. This CDR3 spans 17 amino acids. The germline CDR1 and CDR2 sequences are SGHNT and YYREEE (reference sequence). CDR3 nucleotide sequence: TGTGCCAGCAGCCCGGACAGGGCCCTCCTCTCCTACAATGAGCAGTTCTTC. Residues: CASSPDRALLSYNEQFF.

The chain couples TRBV28 to TRBJ2-7; perhaps TRBD2 as D (6 bases). V was cut by 6 bases and J by 2 bases, with 17 bases left in between. The CDR3 spans 15 residues. Germline V CDR1 and CDR2: MDHEN, SYDVKM. In DNA, the CDR3 is TGTGCCAGCAGGTTTACTAGCCTTGGGACCTACGAGCAGTACTTC. It encodes CASRFTSLGTYEQYF.

The chain carries TRBV7-2 and TRBJ2-7; TRBD2 is a possible D gene (6 bases). Germline-derived CDR1 and CDR2 are SGHTA and FQGNSA. V was pared by 1 base and J by 2 bases, with 15 bases between. The CDR3 spans 16 residues. The CDR3 region is CASSLGLGLATYEQYF. The CDR3 coding sequence is TGTGCCAGCAGCTTAGGCCTGGGACTTGCTACCTACGAGCAGTACTTC.

This clone is a singleton in its sample. The rearrangement joins TRBV7-9 to TRBJ1-3; 7 nucleotides agree with TRBD1. The CDR3 is 16 amino acids. Germline V gene sequence: CDR1 SEHNR, CDR2 FQNEAQ (reference sequence). The J segment lost 5 bases and the V segment lost 5 bases, leaving 12 bases of the junction unmatched. The chain's CDR3 is CASSPAGTDPRNTIYF. In DNA form, the CDR3 reads TGTGCCAGCAGCCCAGCGGGGACAGATCCCCGAAACACCATATATTTT.

The chain joins TRBV5-1 to TRBJ1-5; no firm D call. Between the trimmed V and J ends, which lost 0 bases and 6 bases, there was a span of 13 bases. The CDR3 contains 15 residues. The germline gives CDR1 SGHRS, CDR2 YFSETQ. The DNA for the CDR3 is TGCGCCAGCAGCTTGGGAGGCGAAGGTTTTCAGCCCCAGCATTTT. This encodes CASSLGGEGFQPQHF.

This rearrangement joins TRBV5-1 to TRBJ2-1; 15 bases map to TRBD2. Germline V gene data show CDR1 as SGHRS and CDR2 as YFSETQ. The CDR3 consists of 17 residues. The V gene end was trimmed by 0 bases and the J gene end by 7 bases; junction bases not matched to a gene: 5. This CDR3 reads CASSLAEGLAGGNEQFF. The CDR3 DNA is TGCGCCAGCAGCTTGGCCGAGGGACTAGCGGGAGGAAATGAGCAGTTCTTC.

This chain uses TRBV18 with TRBJ2-6; no definite D call. The CDR3 is 18 residues long. Germline loops: CDR1 KGHSH, CDR2 LQKENI. V lost 0 bases and J lost 0, with 12 bases in between. The CDR3 nucleotides are TGTGCCAGCTCACCACCGCCGGGCCTGGCCTCTGGGGCCAACGTCCTGACTTTC. This gives the protein CASSPPPGLASGANVLTF.

V is TRBV2 and J is TRBJ1-4, with 9 bases matching TRBD1. Trimming removed 6 bases from V and 7 bases from J; junction bases left unmatched: 12. Germline CDR1 and CDR2: SNHLY and FYNNEI. CDR3 length equals 16 residues. This CDR3 reads CASRKGTGSIGEKLFF. CDR3 bases: TGTGCCAGCAGGAAAGGGACAGGGTCGATTGGTGAAAAACTGTTTTTT.

The CDR3 nucleotides read TGTGCCAGCAGCTTAGGTGGACCGGGACAGGGGAATTTTGAGACCCAGTACTTC. It is translated as CASSLGGPGQGNFETQYF. The chain has TRBV5-4 and TRBJ2-5; 10 nucleotides match TRBD1. This CDR3 region has 18 residues. Germline V gene sequence: CDR1 SGHNT, CDR2 YYREEE (reference sequence). V lost 2 bases to trimming and J lost 5 bases; unmatched junction nucleotides: 15.

The rearrangement joins TRBV7-6 to TRBJ2-3, with D possibly matching TRBD2 (5 bases). CDR1 SGHVS and CDR2 FNYEAQ come from the germline V gene. The CDR3 runs 17 residues. Between the trimmed V and J ends, which lost 3 bases and 2 bases, there was a span of 18 bases. The CDR3 sequence: CASSFEGVQINTDTQYF. Here the CDR3 DNA reads TGTGCCAGCAGCTTCGAGGGAGTCCAAATAAACACAGATACGCAGTATTTT.

The chain has TRBV5-6 and TRBJ1-2; 7 bases line up with TRBD1. In germline, CDR1 is SGHDT, CDR2 YYEEEE. Germline trimming cut 4 bases from V and 2 bases from J; bases unmatched to any gene: 11. The CDR3 runs 16 residues. CDR3 amino acids: CASSPRQGRRNYGYTF. The CDR3 bases are TGTGCCAGCAGCCCCCGACAGGGAAGGAGAAACTATGGCTACACCTTC.

This chain connects TRBV7-2 to TRBJ1-2; D is unclear. Germline V CDR1 and CDR2: SGHTA, FQGNSA. Trimming stripped 0 bases from V and 8 bases from J, with 10 bases between. The CDR3 is made up of 13 amino acids. CDR3 sequence (DNA): TGTGCCAGCAGCTTAGCTTCAGTGGGCGGCTACACCTTC. Its protein is CASSLASVGGYTF.

The genes are TRBV7-8 and TRBJ2-2; TRBD2 matches 11 bases. V shed 4 bases and J 4 bases; nucleotides not matched to a gene: 11. CDR1 is SGHVS and CDR2 is FQNEAQ in the germline V gene. The CDR3 totals 18 residues. The CDR3 spells CASSSSGRIGFGTGELFF. The CDR3 nucleotides read TGTGCCAGCAGCTCTAGCGGGAGGATTGGCTTCGGCACCGGGGAGCTGTTTTTT.